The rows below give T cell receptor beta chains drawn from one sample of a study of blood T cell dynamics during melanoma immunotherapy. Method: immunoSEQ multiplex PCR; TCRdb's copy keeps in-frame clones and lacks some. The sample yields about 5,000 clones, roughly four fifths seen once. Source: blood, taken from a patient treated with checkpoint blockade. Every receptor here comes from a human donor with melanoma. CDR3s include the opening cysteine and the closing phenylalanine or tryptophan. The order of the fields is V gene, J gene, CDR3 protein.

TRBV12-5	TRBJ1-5	CASGPVGGQPQHF
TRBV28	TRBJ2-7	CASSLVAADIFSYEQYF
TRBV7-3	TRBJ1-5	CASSLDSNQPQHF
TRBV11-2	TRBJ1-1	CASSLERSEAFF
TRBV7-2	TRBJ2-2	CASSLEGGGGELFF
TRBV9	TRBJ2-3	CASSVAGWGTDTQYF
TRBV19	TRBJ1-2	CASSVGTGGSYTF
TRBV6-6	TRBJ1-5	CASSPLGQGRWPQHF
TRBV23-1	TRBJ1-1	CASSQSYRGVTEAFF
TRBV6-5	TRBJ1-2	CASRPGQGAHGYTF
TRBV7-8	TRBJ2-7	CASSLNIGQGIYEQYF
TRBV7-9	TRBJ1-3	CASSFETGGGGNTIYF
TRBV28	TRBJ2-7	CASSKLAGGPSYEQYF
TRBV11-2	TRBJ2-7	CASSLGQGADEQYF
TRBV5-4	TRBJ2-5	CASSSPGGQETQYF
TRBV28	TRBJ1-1	CASSLFLNTEAFF
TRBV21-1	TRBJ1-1	CASSNSAVNTEAFF
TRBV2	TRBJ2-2	CASSLVRVGGELFF
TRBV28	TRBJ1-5	CASSLPRGAGNQPQHF
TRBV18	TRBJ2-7	CASSKYPGDYEQYF
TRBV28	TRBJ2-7	CASSGSGKYEQYF
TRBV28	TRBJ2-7	CASRRSGSSYEQYF
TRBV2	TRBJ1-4	CASIGAGGLKLFF
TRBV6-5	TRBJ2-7	CASSPSSGSHEQYF
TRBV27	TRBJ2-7	CASSLGVRSYEQYF
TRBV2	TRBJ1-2	CASSPDSSYGYTF
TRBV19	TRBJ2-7	CASSGRTGGNEQYF
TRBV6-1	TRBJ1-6	CASSRDPNSPLHF
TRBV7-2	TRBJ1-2	CASSLGMSNYGYTF
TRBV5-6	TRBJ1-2	CASSLAWGDGYTF
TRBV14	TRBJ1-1	CASSPRTGVYDTEAFF
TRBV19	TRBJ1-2	CASSITAVNYGYTF
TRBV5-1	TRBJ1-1	CASSSGQGVNTEAFF
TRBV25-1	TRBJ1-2	CASSVGIYGYTF
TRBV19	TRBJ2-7	CASSFRGRSEQYF
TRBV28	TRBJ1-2	CASSLGRGTGDGYTF
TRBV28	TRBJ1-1	CASAFRAGTEAFF
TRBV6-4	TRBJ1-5	CASGNRGGPQHF